This paragraph covers one T cell receptor beta chain sequence. The target antigen is unknown. The time point was: recipient sample about 28 days before transplant, after cytoreduction. Germline values: CDR1 LNHDA, CDR2 SQIVND (reference sequence). The V and J ends lost 3 bases and 4 bases, in that order; junction bases with no gene match: 3. This CDR3 spans 15 amino acids. This sample was included in a study of T cell clonotyping in hematopoietic cell transplantation. For the study at large: Cytoreduction preceded collection of pretransplant recipient samples. Study-wide points: Graft donor and pretransplant recipient Inverse Simpson Index values predicted broader posttransplant TCR diversity.

Sequenced by immunoSEQ multiplex PCR; TCRdb stores in-frame clones only, minus some. The sample consists of some 35,000 clones, 90% to 95% of them appearing once. The source was peripheral blood mononuclear cells, collected before stem cell transplant. The chain has TRBV19 and TRBJ2-6; 7 nucleotides align to TRBD2. The TCR comes from a man aged 40-55 years with chronic myeloid leukemia. Some clones in this sample may be carry-over from other donors' samples. CDR3 protein: CASSMGGRGANVLTF. In nucleotides, the CDR3 is TGTGCCAGTAGTATGGGAGGGAGGGGGGCCAACGTCCTGACTTTC.